Each of the 19 T cell receptor beta chains below was sequenced from the same sample in a study of Graves' ophthalmopathy and Graves' hyperthyroidism. For repertoire sequencing, the TCR beta CDR3 regions were amplified from RNA transcripts. The library came from an HTBI-primed first-round RT-PCR and a second-round multiplex PCR. TCRdb fed the multiplex PCR reads into MiXCR, producing one record per CDR3 protein. Here the sample spans fewer than 250,000 distinct CDR3 sequences, about 32% being singletons. Sequencing was carried out using peripheral blood. These receptors were collected from a man aged 50 to 59 with Graves' ophthalmopathy.

This clonotype came up many times. For the CDR3, the DNA is TGTGCCAGCACGTCCGTGGGGTCCTTCCCCTACGAGCAGTACTTC. It is translated as CASTSVGSFPYEQYF. The J gene is TRBJ2-7, the V gene TRBV6-5; D remains unclear. V lost 7 bases and J 2 bases, leaving 18 bases between the germline ends. This CDR3 comprises 15 residues. CDR1 is MNHEY, CDR2 SVGAGI, per germline.

The chain recombines TRBV6-2 or TRBV6-3 with TRBJ1-1; no clear D. The V gene lost 11 bases and the J gene lost 1 base, with 14 bases spanning the gap. Germline V CDR1 and CDR2: MNHEY, SVGEGT. The CDR3 has 13 residues. This chain's CDR3 is CAGQRTENTEAFF. CDR3 nucleotide sequence: TGTGCCGGCCAGAGGACCGAGAACACTGAAGCTTTCTTT.

The table lists this clonotype with many counts. The rearrangement joins TRBV19 to TRBJ2-3; D is perhaps TRBD1 or TRBD2 (5 bases each). This CDR3 has 15 amino acids. Germline V CDR1 and CDR2: LNHDA, SQIVND (reference sequence). The V end was cut by 4 bases, the J end by 2 bases, with 13 bases between. CDR3 amino acids: CASSSRDAYTDTQYF. CDR3 bases: TGTGCCAGTAGTAGCCGGGACGCCTACACAGATACGCAGTATTTT. Complete variable domain (other parts from reference TRBV19 and TRBJ2-3): DGGITQSPKYLFRKEGQNVTLSCEQNLNHDAMYWYRQDPGQGLRLIYYSQIVNDFQKGDIAEGYSVSREKKESFPLTVTSAQKNPTAFYLCASSSRDAYTDTQYFGPGTRLTVL.

This clonotype was counted ten times or more. V usage is TRBV6-5 and J usage is TRBJ2-6; D not certain. Germline loops: CDR1 MNHEY, CDR2 SVGAGI. The V end was cut by 6 bases, the J end by 4 bases, with 10 bases between. The CDR3 sequence is 14 residues long. The CDR3 DNA reads as TGTGCCAGCAGAAGGAATGTGGGGGCCAACGTCCTGACTTTC. It specifies CASRRNVGANVLTF.

This clonotype has ten or more counts. The J gene is TRBJ1-5, the V gene TRBV28, with D perhaps matching TRBD1 (5 bases). The germline CDR1 and CDR2 sequences are MDHEN and SYDVKM. CDR3 size: 16 residues. V shed 8 bases and J shed 3 bases, with 20 bases lying between them. In DNA, the CDR3 is TGTGCCAGCCGGGGGGGAGGGCTAAAGTCCAATCAGCCCCAGCATTTT. Protein sequence: CASRGGGLKSNQPQHF.

V gene TRBV9 combines with J gene TRBJ2-7; tentative D call: TRBD2 (6 bases). This CDR3 has 14 residues. CDR1 and CDR2 (germline): SGDLS, YYNGEE. V was cut by 3 bases and J by 3 bases, with 13 bases left in between. CDR3 nucleotides: TGTGCCAGCAGCGACGAGCGGGCCCACTACGAGCAGTACTTC. Translating gives CASSDERAHYEQYF.

The rearrangement uses TRBV19 and TRBJ2-7; no clear D gene. The germline CDR1 and CDR2 sequences are LNHDA and SQIVND (reference sequence). V gave up 7 bases and J gave up 0 bases, with 7 bases separating them. The CDR3 is 12 amino acids. DNA of the CDR3: TGTGCCAGTATGGGCCCCTCCTACGAGCAGTACTTC. Its translation is CASMGPSYEQYF.

This clonotype was recorded many times. V and J are TRBV6-5 and TRBJ2-4; TRBD2 agrees at 8 bases. Germline V gives CDR1 MNHEY, CDR2 SVGAGI. V shed 3 bases and J 0 bases; nucleotides not matched to a gene: 4. This CDR3 contains 16 residues. CDR3 protein: CASSYRAGEAKNIQYF. Written as DNA, the CDR3 is TGTGCCAGCAGTTATCGAGCGGGAGAAGCCAAAAACATTCAGTACTTC.

Many counts were recorded for this clonotype. The genes are TRBV6-5 and TRBJ1-1; no clear D gene. CDR3 size: 13 residues. Germline-derived CDR1 and CDR2 are MNHEY and SVGAGI. The V end was cut by 5 bases, the J end by 1 base, with 8 bases between. The CDR3 loop reads CASSPQENTEAFF. The CDR3 nucleotides are TGTGCCAGCAGTCCGCAAGAGAACACTGAAGCTTTCTTT.

This clonotype was picked up many times. The CDR3 DNA follows: TGCAGTGCTAGAGGTTCCGGTTTGAATGGGGACAGCTCCTACGAGCAGTACTTC. Translating it yields CSARGSGLNGDSSYEQYF. The V and J genes are TRBV20-1 and TRBJ2-7, with 7 bases lining up with TRBD1. Losses at the gene ends were 1 base for V and 0 bases for J; bases not matched to a gene: 15. The germline CDR1 and CDR2 sequences are DFQATT and SNEGSKA (reference sequence). The CDR3 has 18 amino acids.

There are many counts of this clonotype. The V call is TRBV28, the J call TRBJ1-2; no reliable D call. CDR3 length equals 12 residues. V lost 6 bases and J 7 bases, leaving 12 bases between the germline ends. Germline CDR1 MDHEN, CDR2 SYDVKM. The CDR3 spells CASRSNVLGYTF. As DNA, the CDR3 is TGTGCCAGCAGATCAAATGTTCTTGGCTACACCTTC.

This clonotype was seen a few times. The gene calls are TRBV4-2 and TRBJ1-5; D is unclear. There are 17 residues in the CDR3. The ends were cut back, 0 bases at V and 1 base at J, with 13 bases in the middle. Germline V CDR1 and CDR2: LGHNA, YNFKEQ. The CDR3 protein is CASSQDSGEVSNQPQHF. The CDR3 nucleotides read TGTGCCAGCAGCCAAGATTCCGGGGAAGTAAGCAATCAGCCCCAGCATTTT.

The J gene is TRBJ2-5, the V gene TRBV7-9; 8 nucleotides line up with TRBD1. Germline V gives CDR1 SEHNR, CDR2 FQNEAQ (reference sequence). V shed 6 bases and J 1 base; nucleotides not matched to a gene: 10. The CDR3 is made up of 16 amino acids. DNA for the CDR3: TGTGCCAGCAGACTCATAAGGACAGGGAGCCAAGAGACCCAGTACTTC. Translation gives CASRLIRTGSQETQYF.

In its sample, this clonotype was seen many times. The gene calls are TRBV20-1 and TRBJ2-7; perhaps TRBD1 as D (5 bases). V dropped 3 bases and J dropped 3 bases, with 18 bases sitting between them. The CDR3 runs 15 residues. Germline CDR1 and CDR2: DFQATT and SNEGSKA (reference sequence). Here the CDR3 DNA reads TGCAGTGCTAGGGACACAGGTCCCTCTGACTACGAGCAGTACTTC. It encodes CSARDTGPSDYEQYF.

This clonotype is a singleton in its sample. The chain recombines TRBV15 with TRBJ2-5; 9 bases are shared with TRBD2. This CDR3 comprises 19 residues. The junction had 19 bases not matched to a gene; V was cut back by 3 bases and J by 5 bases. In germline, CDR1 is LNHNV, CDR2 YYDKDF (reference sequence). In nucleotides, the CDR3 is TGTGCCACCAGCAGCCAAGAAGGCCTCGCGGGGGGGCCGGGGGAGACCCAGTACTTC. Amino acid sequence: CATSSQEGLAGGPGETQYF. Drawing the rest from reference TRBV15 and TRBJ2-5, the complete variable domain is DAMVIQNPRYQVTQFGKPVTLSCSQTLNHNVMYWYQQKSSQAPKLLFHYYDKDFNNEADTPDNFQSRRPNTSFCFLDIRSPGLGDTAMYLCATSSQEGLAGGPGETQYFGPGTRLLVL.

This clonotype was counted many times. A single base separates this from a much larger clone, so it may be a read error. J is TRBJ1-5 and V is TRBV6-1, with unresolved D. CDR1 MNHNS and CDR2 SASEGT come from the germline V gene. This CDR3 has 13 residues. The CDR3 is CASADEVNPPQHF. Here the CDR3 DNA reads TGTGCCAGCGCGGACGAGGTCAATCCGCCCCAGCATTTT.

This clonotype was detected many times. V is TRBV7-9 and J is TRBJ2-7, with a possible D match to TRBD2 (6 bases). CDR3 size: 14 residues. Trimming stripped 1 base from V and 5 bases from J, with 12 bases between. Germline V gene lookup returns CDR1 SEHNR and CDR2 FQNEAQ (reference sequence). The CDR3 here is CASSLVLAWDEQYF. The CDR3 DNA sequence: TGTGCCAGCAGCTTAGTCCTAGCGTGGGACGAGCAGTACTTC. The complete variable domain, with remaining parts taken from reference TRBV7-9 and TRBJ2-7, reads DTGVSQNPRHKITKRGQNVTFRCDPISEHNRLYWYRQTLGQGPEFLTYFQNEAQLEKSRLLSDRFSAERPKGSFSTLEIQRTEQGDSAMYLCASSLVLAWDEQYFGPGTRLTVT.

This clonotype was observed many times. The chain links TRBV27 to TRBJ2-7; D is ambiguous. The CDR3 runs 13 residues. Per germline, CDR1 MNHEY and CDR2 SMNVEV (reference sequence). Trimming removed 3 bases from V and 3 bases from J, with 9 bases in between. The CDR3 sequence is CASSFGQDYEQYF. The DNA of the CDR3 is TGTGCCAGCAGTTTCGGGCAGGACTACGAGCAGTACTTC.

This clonotype was recorded at least ten times. CDR3 residues: CASSLGGGFEQYF. Written as DNA, the CDR3 is TGTGCCAGTAGTTTAGGGGGGGGCTTCGAGCAGTACTTC. This chain joins TRBV19 and TRBJ2-7, with D perhaps TRBD2 (7 bases). Trimming cost V 5 bases and J 6 bases, with 14 bases left between them. The germline V gene has CDR1 LNHDA and CDR2 SQIVND (reference sequence). CDR3 size: 13 residues.